This record looks at one T cell receptor (beta chain) sequence and its context. What it binds is not known. The source of the sample is a study of blood T cells in healthy people across ages. The study, taken as a whole, reports: Getting older went along with TCR beta diversity per million T cells dropping roughly linearly. CMV status of donors was unknown, possibly confounding expanded clonotype changes.

The authors ran a second PCR of roughly 6 to 11 cycles using a sample-barcoded 5' primer and a J-beta primer mix. Template switching added a 12-random-nucleotide identifier to every cDNA molecule. TCRdb reprocessed the 5' RACE reads with MiXCR, giving one entry per CDR3 protein. Of 1.4 million to 1.5 million distinct CDR3 sequences in the sample, around 42% were seen once. Every sample yielded at least 7 million isolated PBMCs. CDR1 is DFQATT, CDR2 SNEGSKA, per germline (reference sequence). Trimming left V 3 bases short and J 11 bases short, with 19 bases between. CDR3 size: 13 residues. The chain uses TRBV20-1 and TRBJ2-5; no clear D. Sequencing used blood. This receptor was identified in a young woman in good health. CDR3 protein: CSASGRSYNEQYF. The CDR3 DNA reads as TGCAGTGCTAGCGGCCGCTCCTACAATGAGCAGTACTTC.